This entry lists 19 T cell receptor beta chains sequenced from one sample in a study of T cells after posttransplantation cyclophosphamide. Data came from immunoSEQ multiplex PCR; TCRdb stores just in-frame clones and leaves some out. There are about 39,000 clones in the sample, none observed a single time. Sequencing used PBMCs. The receptors come from a woman aged 50 to 60 in good health and a related stem cell transplant donor.

This clone was picked up many times. Written as DNA, the CDR3 is TGTGCCACCGGACAGGGGACGGGTAATTCACCCCTCCACTTT. This codes for CATGQGTGNSPLHF. The rearrangement links TRBV19 to TRBJ1-6, with 9 bases fitting TRBD1. CDR3 length: 14 residues. CDR1 and CDR2 (germline): LNHDA, SQIVND (reference sequence). The J segment lost 6 bases and the V segment lost 10 bases, leaving 7 bases of the junction unmatched. Full variable domain (rest looked up from reference TRBV19 and TRBJ1-6): DGGITQSPKYLFRKEGQNVTLSCEQNLNHDAMYWYRQDPGQGLRLIYYSQIVNDFQKGDIAEGYSVSREKKESFPLTVTSAQKNPTAFYLCATGQGTGNSPLHFGNGTRLTVT.

This clone showed up many times. The chain joins TRBV30 to TRBJ1-1; D call uncertain. V was shortened by 5 bases and J by 1 base, with 20 bases between the two germline ends. CDR1 and CDR2 from the germline V gene are GTSNPN and SVGIG (reference sequence). The CDR3 consists of 16 residues. The CDR3 DNA sequence: TGTGCCTGGGGGCGACCCGAACGGCGGGAGAACACTGAAGCTTTCTTT. This translates into CAWGRPERRENTEAFF.

This clone was observed at least ten times. The rearrangement joins TRBV30 to TRBJ1-2; a possible D gene is TRBD1 (6 bases). CDR3 length equals 15 residues. The germline V and J ends were trimmed by 2 bases and 4 bases, with 17 bases remaining between them. CDR1 is GTSNPN, CDR2 SVGIG, per germline (reference sequence). CDR3 residues: CAWSPSGGAVYGYTF. As DNA, the CDR3 is TGTGCCTGGAGTCCTTCTGGGGGGGCTGTCTATGGCTACACCTTC.

In this sample, this clone turned up many times. This chain links TRBV5-1 with TRBJ2-7; possible D gene TRBD1, 6 bases. The CDR3 extends over 14 amino acids. CDR1 SGHRS and CDR2 YFSETQ come from the germline V gene. V was pared by 0 bases and J by 6 bases, with 13 bases between. The CDR3 DNA follows: TGCGCCAGCAGCTTGGGACAGGAGTTATCCGAGCAGTACTTC. Translated: CASSLGQELSEQYF.

This clone was seen at least ten times. The chain couples TRBV6-6 to TRBJ2-3; the match to TRBD1 covers 8 bases. V lost 6 bases to trimming and J lost 4 bases; unmatched junction nucleotides: 3. The V gene's germline CDR1 is MNHNY and CDR2 SVGAGI (reference sequence). The length of the CDR3 is 13 residues. The CDR3 region is CASSGQGSDTQYF. As DNA, the CDR3 is TGTGCCAGCAGCGGACAGGGCTCAGATACGCAGTATTTT.

In its sample, this clone was seen many times. V gene TRBV4-1 combines with J gene TRBJ1-1; no reliable D call. The germline V gene has CDR1 MGHRA and CDR2 YSYEKL. The CDR3 has 14 residues. Trimming cost V 1 base and J 1 base, with 7 bases left between them. The CDR3 reads CASSQVIQNTEAFF. CDR3 coding DNA: TGCGCCAGCAGCCAAGTCATACAGAACACTGAAGCTTTCTTT.

This clone was seen ten or more times. CDR3 region: CASSNNRGKNTEAFF. CDR3 DNA sequence: TGTGCCAGCAGCAATAACAGGGGTAAGAACACTGAAGCTTTCTTT. The V gene is TRBV5-4, the J gene TRBJ1-1; 7 positions agree with TRBD1. V lost 4 bases and J lost 1; bases outside the gene matches: 7. Germline CDR1 and CDR2: SGHNT and YYREEE (reference sequence). This CDR3 has 15 amino acids.

This clone was detected ten times or more. The V call is TRBV19, the J call TRBJ2-4, with 7 nucleotides matching TRBD2. Per the germline V gene, CDR1 is LNHDA and CDR2 is SQIVND (reference sequence). There are 17 residues in the CDR3. V lost 6 bases, J lost 0 bases, and 11 bases stayed unmatched. The CDR3 loop reads CASSLLRGKLAKNIQYF. CDR3 sequence (DNA): TGTGCCAGTAGCCTGTTGCGGGGGAAGCTAGCCAAAAACATTCAGTACTTC.

Many counts were recorded for this clone. V and J are TRBV5-8 and TRBJ2-2; possibly TRBD2 for D (6 bases). Germline-derived CDR1 and CDR2 are SGHTS and YDEGEE. The CDR3 consists of 14 residues. V was shortened by 1 base and J by 7 bases, with 11 bases between the two germline ends. The CDR3 DNA reads TGTGCCAGCAGCTTGAAGGGGAGGAACGGGGAGCTGTTTTTT. Protein sequence: CASSLKGRNGELFF.

At least ten counts were recorded for this clone. The chain's CDR3 is CASSESALAGTDTQYF. The DNA of the CDR3 is TGTGCCAGCAGTGAATCAGCACTAGCGGGAACAGATACGCAGTATTTT. The chain recombines TRBV2 with TRBJ2-3; 10 positions agree with TRBD2. V lost 2 bases to trimming and J lost 3 bases; unmatched junction nucleotides: 5. Germline values: CDR1 SNHLY, CDR2 FYNNEI. This CDR3 is built from 16 residues.

There are a few counts of this clone. DNA for the CDR3: TGTGCCAGCAGGGTGAAGGGGAGCACAGATACGCAGTATTTT. Its protein product is CASRVKGSTDTQYF. The V gene is TRBV6-5, the J gene TRBJ2-3, with D perhaps TRBD1 (5 bases). Trimming pared 6 bases from V and 0 bases from J, leaving 10 bases between. CDR3 length equals 14 residues. Germline CDR1 is MNHEY and CDR2 is SVGAGI.

This clone came up many times. This rearrangement joins TRBV10-3 to TRBJ2-7; 9 bases align to TRBD1. This CDR3 region has 13 residues. The trim removed 4 bases at V and 5 bases at J, leaving 3 bases unmatched. The germline V gene has CDR1 ENHRY and CDR2 SYGVKD. This CDR3 is CAISATGGHEQYF. The CDR3 DNA reads TGTGCCATCAGTGCAACAGGGGGCCACGAGCAGTACTTC.

This clone was found many times. The chain joins TRBV9 to TRBJ2-1, with 7 positions matching TRBD2. CDR3 length equals 17 residues. CDR1 and CDR2 from the germline V gene are SGDLS and YYNGEE. After removal of 2 bases from V and 1 base from J, the junction contained 9 bases not matched to a gene. The DNA for the CDR3 is TGTGCCAGCAGCGTCCCTGGGAGTAGCGGGTCCTACAATGAGCAGTTCTTC. It encodes CASSVPGSSGSYNEQFF. Full variable domain (outside the CDR3, taken from reference TRBV9 and TRBJ2-1): DSGVTQTPKHLITATGQRVTLRCSPRSGDLSVYWYQQSLDQGLQFLIQYYNGEERAKGNILERFSAQQFPDLHSELNLSSLELGDSALYFCASSVPGSSGSYNEQFFGPGTRLTVL.

This clone was observed a few times. The gene calls are TRBV18 and TRBJ2-3; D is perhaps TRBD1 (5 bases). Per the germline V gene, CDR1 is KGHSH and CDR2 is LQKENI. The V end lost 6 bases, the J end lost 4 bases, and 17 bases lay between the germline ends. The CDR3 covers 15 residues. DNA for the CDR3: TGTGCCAGCTCTACCCGAAGACAGAATTCAGATACGCAGTATTTT. The encoded protein is CASSTRRQNSDTQYF.

This clone was seen many times. The V gene is TRBV5-5, the J gene TRBJ1-1; 9 nucleotides align to TRBD1. Germline V lookup: CDR1 SGHKS, CDR2 YYEKEE (reference sequence). The CDR3 consists of 15 residues. With 4 bases clipped from V and 4 bases from J, the junction kept 8 bases outside the gene matches. The CDR3 DNA reads TGTGCCAGCAGCCCTCAGGGACAGGGAGGCACTGAAGCTTTCTTT. This sequence encodes CASSPQGQGGTEAFF.

This clone was observed many times. The gene calls are TRBV19 and TRBJ2-7, with a weak D call TRBD1 (6 bases). The V and J ends lost 5 bases and 9 bases respectively, with 20 bases between them. The germline gives CDR1 LNHDA, CDR2 SQIVND (reference sequence). The CDR3 sequence is 14 residues long. CDR3 residues: CASSPHRTAGRQYF. For the CDR3, the DNA is TGTGCCAGTAGTCCCCACCGGACAGCTGGAAGGCAGTACTTC. Supplemented by reference TRBV19 and TRBJ2-7, the full variable domain reads DGGITQSPKYLFRKEGQNVTLSCEQNLNHDAMYWYRQDPGQGLRLIYYSQIVNDFQKGDIAEGYSVSREKKESFPLTVTSAQKNPTAFYLCASSPHRTAGRQYFGPGTRLTVT.

This clone was seen many times. J is TRBJ2-7 and V is TRBV7-2, with D perhaps matching TRBD2 (5 bases). This CDR3 has 13 amino acids. The germline gives CDR1 SGHTA, CDR2 FQGNSA. Trimming removed 4 bases at V and 5 bases at J, with 12 bases between. CDR3 loop: CASSSEPEDEQYF. CDR3 bases: TGTGCCAGCAGCTCCGAGCCGGAGGACGAGCAGTACTTC.

The J gene is TRBJ2-2, the V gene TRBV18; TRBD2 is a possible D gene (6 bases). The germline V gene encodes CDR1 KGHSH and CDR2 LQKENI. With 3 bases removed from V and 4 bases from J, the gap between germline ends came to 12 bases. The CDR3 covers 15 residues. Here the CDR3 reads CASSPKPGLTGELFF. The CDR3 region has the DNA TGTGCCAGCTCACCGAAGCCGGGACTCACCGGGGAGCTGTTTTTT.

There are many counts of this clone. The chain uses TRBV11-2 and TRBJ2-3; D uncertain. The germline CDR1 and CDR2 sequences are SGHAT and FQNNGV. The CDR3 length is 13 residues. The ends were cut back, 4 bases at V and 0 bases at J, with 5 bases in the middle. CDR3 sequence: CASSSPSTDTQYF. CDR3 nucleotides: TGTGCCAGCAGCTCCCCTAGCACAGATACGCAGTATTTT. Looking up the rest from reference TRBV11-2 and TRBJ2-3 gives the full variable domain: EAGVAQSPRYKIIEKRQSVAFWCNPISGHATLYWYQQILGQGPKLLIQFQNNGVVDDSQLPKDRFSAERLKGVDSTLKIQPAKLEDSAVYLCASSSPSTDTQYFGPGTRLTVL.